Sequencing of this T cell receptor (beta chain) was carried out in a study of Ad26.COV2.S vaccination and SARS-CoV-2 variants. Sequenced by immunoSEQ multiplex PCR; TCRdb stores in-frame clones only, minus some. Altogether about 350,000 clones are present, around 89% being singletons, with the ten largest covering around 5.3%. The CDR3 has 9 residues. CDR1 is MNHNY, CDR2 SVGAGI, per germline (reference sequence). V dropped 7 bases and J dropped 5 bases, with 3 bases sitting between them. Indicated treatment: about 20 received Ad26.COV2.S at low or high dose, single or two shots; five or six received placebo; per-sample allocation not given. The samples were gathered on day 63 after the first injection of vaccine or placebo.

The material sequenced was peripheral blood, taken in a trial of Ad26.COV2.S vaccine versus placebo. The J gene is TRBJ2-7, the V gene TRBV6-6; no firm D call. This sequence was found in a person aged 18-60 years who received the Ad26.COV2.S COVID-19 vaccine or a placebo. The CDR3 DNA is TGTGCCAGCATCGACGAGCAGTACTTC. Protein: CASIDEQYF.